Here is one T cell receptor beta chain with its context. The data are from a study of technical replicates of blood from a handful of donors. Sequencing was performed with immunoSEQ multiplex PCR; in TCRdb, only in-frame clones are kept and a portion is missing. The sample gives about 83,000 clones, approximately 90% of which show up once; about 0.27% is in the top ten. Per germline, CDR1 SGDLS and CDR2 YYNGEE. The CDR3 spans 15 residues. J lost 0 bases, V lost 4 bases, and 3 bases had no gene match. This chain uses TRBV9 with TRBJ1-1; 10 nucleotides agree with TRBD1. Input material: T cells isolated from PBMCs. The clonotype was recovered from a human donor in good health. The CDR3 DNA is TGTGCCAGCAGCATGACAGGGGGCTTGAACACTGAAGCTTTCTTT. Protein: CASSMTGGLNTEAFF.